These T cell receptor beta chains were read from a single sample in a study of cytomegalovirus exposure and HLA in healthy donors. This table comes from immunoSEQ multiplex PCR, and its TCRdb copy is limited to in-frame clones, with some not included. The repertoire consists of 150,000 to 200,000 clones, with about 70% occurring once and the leading ten covering 10%. The sample consisted of PBMCs. Receptors were obtained from a man aged 30-40 years in good health and CMV-seropositive. The CDR3 runs from the conserved cysteine through the conserved F or W. D genes are given only for firm matches. Only some rows state a clone size, as once, few, many or a class for expanded clones.

j_call d_call clone_size v_call cdr3_nt cdr3_aa
TRBJ1-1 NA once TRBV19 TGTGCCAGTAGTATAAGAGAAGTAGTCACTGAAGCTTTCTTT CASSIREVVTEAFF
TRBJ2-7 TRBD2 NA TRBV2 TGTGCCAGCAAACGGCTAGCGGGAGAAGAGCAGTACTTC CASKRLAGEEQYF
TRBJ2-1 NA NA TRBV4-1 TGCGCCAGCAGCCAAAGCGTGGCGATATCCTACAATGAGCAGTTCTTC CASSQSVAISYNEQFF
TRBJ2-1 NA NA TRBV11-3 TGTGCGAGTCGGGGGGAGGGGGAGGGTGAGCAGTTCTTC CASRGEGEGEQFF
TRBJ2-7 NA NA TRBV5-1 TGCGCCAGCAGCCGGGCGGGCGTTCCAGCGTACGAGCAGTACTTC CASSRAGVPAYEQYF
TRBJ2-7 NA NA TRBV5-1 TGCGCCAGCAGCTTGTATCTCCCACAGGATAACTACGAGCAGTACTTC CASSLYLPQDNYEQYF
TRBJ2-7 TRBD1 NA TRBV11-3 TGTGCCAGCAGTTTTGTGGGACAGGTTATCGAGCAGTACTTC CASSFVGQVIEQYF
TRBJ2-5 NA NA TRBV15 TGTGCCACCAGCAGAGATTTGACAGAAGAGACCCAGTACTTC CATSRDLTEETQYF
TRBJ2-7 TRBD1 NA TRBV7-3 TGTGCCAGCAAACCGACAGGGATCTCCTACGAGCAGTACTTC CASKPTGISYEQYF
TRBJ2-7 TRBD2 NA TRBV7-6 TGTGCCAGCAGCTTAGATATTCCGGGACTAGCGGGAGTAGGGGAGCAGTACTTC CASSLDIPGLAGVGEQYF
TRBJ1-1 NA once TRBV6-5 TGTGCCAGCAGTTACTCGGGGCGCTGGAACACTGAAGCTTTCTTT CASSYSGRWNTEAFF
TRBJ2-7 NA NA TRBV19 TGTGCCAGTAGTACTTACTCAGGGGTTGAGCAGTACTTC CASSTYSGVEQYF
TRBJ2-3 TRBD1 NA TRBV27 TGTGCCAGCAGTTATTCAACAGGGGTCACAGATACGCAGTATTTT CASSYSTGVTDTQYF
TRBJ2-3 NA NA TRBV2 TGTGCCAGCAGTGAAGCGGGAGTTGGTACAGATACGCAGTATTTT CASSEAGVGTDTQYF
TRBJ2-3 NA few TRBV28 TGTGCCAGCAGTGGCGGGAGCACAGATACGCAGTATTTT CASSGGSTDTQYF
TRBJ1-4 TRBD1 NA TRBV5-6 TGTGCCAGCAGCCGGAGTTGGGACAGCGTTGAAAAACTGTTTTTT CASSRSWDSVEKLFF
TRBJ2-7 NA NA TRBV5-1 TGCGCCAGCAGCTTAACGAGCTCCTACGAGCAGTACTTC CASSLTSSYEQYF
TRBJ1-1 NA NA TRBV30 TGTGCCTGGGGAGACCAGGGCACTGAAGCTTTCTTT CAWGDQGTEAFF
TRBJ2-3 NA few TRBV7-7 TGTGCCAGCAGCTCCCAGGGATCAGATACGCAGTATTTT CASSSQGSDTQYF
TRBJ1-4 NA once TRBV28 TGTGCCAGCAGTAATCCTGCAACTAATGAAAAACTGTTTTTT CASSNPATNEKLFF
TRBJ2-7 NA few TRBV7-6 TGTGCCAGCAGCTTACGAACAAACTACGAGCAGTACTTC CASSLRTNYEQYF
TRBJ2-1 TRBD2 NA TRBV15 TGTGCCACCAGCAGAGCCCTAGCAGCGGGAGGCTCCAATGAGCAGTTCTTC CATSRALAAGGSNEQFF
TRBJ1-1 NA few TRBV28 TGTGCCAGCAGTGGGGCGGCGAACACTGAAGCTTTCTTT CASSGAANTEAFF
TRBJ2-3 NA few TRBV28 TGTGCCAGCGCCACTATCGGATACACAGATACGCAGTATTTT CASATIGYTDTQYF
TRBJ1-5 TRBD1 NA TRBV7-9 TGTGCCAGCAGCTCACAGGGGGCCAATCAGCCCCAGCATTTT CASSSQGANQPQHF
TRBJ1-2 TRBD1 NA TRBV7-9 TGTGCCAGCAGCTACCCCCCGGGACAGACTAACTATGGCTACACCTTC CASSYPPGQTNYGYTF
TRBJ1-3 NA once TRBV18 TGTGCCAGCTCAGTACAGGACGGCAGGTCCGGAAACACCATATATTTT CASSVQDGRSGNTIYF
TRBJ1-2 NA NA TRBV11-1 TGTGCCAGCAGCTTTTCGGGGTTTGGCTACACCTTC CASSFSGFGYTF
TRBJ2-5 TRBD1 NA TRBV5-4 TGTGCCAGCAGCCGACAGGGGAGCGAGACCCAGTACTTC CASSRQGSETQYF
TRBJ2-3 TRBD1 NA TRBV6-5 TGTGCCAGCAGCTATCGGACAGGCGTCGCAGATACGCAGTATTTT CASSYRTGVADTQYF
TRBJ1-5 TRBD1 few TRBV7-9 TGTGCCAGCAGCCTTGGGACAGCGCATCAGCCCCAGCATTTT CASSLGTAHQPQHF
TRBJ2-1 TRBD1 few TRBV28 TGTGCCAGCAGTTTAGGGGGGGGACAGGGCAATGAGCAGTTCTTC CASSLGGGQGNEQFF
TRBJ1-2 TRBD1 NA TRBV6-5 TGTGCCAGCAGGCGGACAGGTACCACCTATGGCTACACCTTC CASRRTGTTYGYTF
TRBJ1-5 NA NA TRBV12-5 TGTGCTAGTGGTTTCGGTGGCAATCAGCCCCAGCATTTT CASGFGGNQPQHF
TRBJ2-7 TRBD2 NA TRBV6-5 TGTGCCAGCAGTTACTACGCGGGAGGGTACGAGCAGTACTTC CASSYYAGGYEQYF
TRBJ1-1 TRBD1 NA TRBV15 TGTGCCACCAGAAAGACAGGGGAAACTGAAGCTTTCTTT CATRKTGETEAFF
TRBJ1-1 NA few TRBV30 TGTGCCTGGACCAGGGGCGCCTTTAAAGCTTTCTTT CAWTRGAFKAFF
TRBJ2-7 TRBD1 NA TRBV30 TGTGCCTGGGCCCCATGGACAGGGGACTCCTACGAGCAGTACTTC CAWAPWTGDSYEQYF
TRBJ2-7 TRBD2 NA TRBV5-4 TGTGCCAGCAGCTTGGAGAGGACTAGCGGGAGGGACGAGCAGTACTTC CASSLERTSGRDEQYF